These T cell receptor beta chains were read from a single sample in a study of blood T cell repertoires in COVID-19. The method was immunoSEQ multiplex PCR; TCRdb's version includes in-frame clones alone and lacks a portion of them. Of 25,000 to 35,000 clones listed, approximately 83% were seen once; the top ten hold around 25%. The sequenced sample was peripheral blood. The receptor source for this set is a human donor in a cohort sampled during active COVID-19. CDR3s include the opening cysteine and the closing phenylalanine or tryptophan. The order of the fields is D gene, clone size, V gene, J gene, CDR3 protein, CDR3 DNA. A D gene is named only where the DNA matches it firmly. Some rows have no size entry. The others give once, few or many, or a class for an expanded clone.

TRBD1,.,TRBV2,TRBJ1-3,CASTSGGASGNTIYF,TGTGCCAGTACCTCAGGGGGCGCTTCTGGAAACACCATATATTTT
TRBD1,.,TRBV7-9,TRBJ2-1,CASSSRDRFYNEQFF,TGTGCCAGCAGCTCCCGGGACAGGTTTTACAATGAGCAGTTCTTC
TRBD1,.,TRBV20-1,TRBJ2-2,CSASGGTGSGGELFF,TGCAGTGCTAGTGGAGGGACAGGGTCGGGCGGGGAGCTGTTTTTT
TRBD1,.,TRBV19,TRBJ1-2,CASTDRAHYGYTF,TGTGCCAGTACCGACAGGGCACACTATGGCTACACCTTC
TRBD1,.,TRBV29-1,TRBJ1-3,CSASTGAKNTIYF,TGCAGCGCCTCGACAGGGGCAAAAAACACCATATATTTT
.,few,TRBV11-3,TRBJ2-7,CASSFAGGYEQYF,TGTGCCAGCAGCTTCGCTGGGGGGTACGAGCAGTACTTC
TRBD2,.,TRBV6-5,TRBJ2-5,CASSPSGGPKETQYF,TGTGCCAGCAGTCCTAGCGGGGGGCCCAAAGAGACCCAGTACTTC
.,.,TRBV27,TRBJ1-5,CASSLGGLGNQPQHF,TGTGCCAGCAGTCTCGGCGGGCTAGGCAATCAGCCCCAGCATTTT
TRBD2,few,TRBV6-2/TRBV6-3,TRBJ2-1,CASSYLAGGYNEQFF,TGTGCCAGCAGTTACCTTGCGGGGGGGTACAATGAGCAGTTCTTC
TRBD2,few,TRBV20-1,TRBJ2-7,CSASSGYEQYF,TGCAGTGCATCTAGCGGCTACGAGCAGTACTTC
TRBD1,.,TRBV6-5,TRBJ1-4,CASSSSGGANEKLFF,TGTGCCAGCAGTTCCTCAGGGGGGGCTAATGAAAAACTGTTTTTT
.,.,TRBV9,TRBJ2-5,CASSVGNIRGQETQYF,TGTGCCAGCAGCGTGGGGAATATCCGGGGGCAAGAGACCCAGTACTTC
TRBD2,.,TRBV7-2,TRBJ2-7,CASSLEGIAGGFPPAF,TGTGCCAGCAGCTTAGAGGGCATAGCGGGGGGTTTCCCACCCGCGTTC
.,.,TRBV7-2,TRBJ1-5,CASSLDRSSNQPQHF,TGTGCCAGCAGCTTAGACAGGTCCTCTAATCAGCCCCAGCATTTT
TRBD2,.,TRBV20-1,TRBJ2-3,CSASGGGRADTQYF,TGCAGTGCTAGTGGCGGGGGGAGAGCAGATACGCAGTATTTT
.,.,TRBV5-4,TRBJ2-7,CASSWGLMYEQYF,TGTGCCAGCAGCTGGGGCCTTATGTACGAGCAGTACTTC
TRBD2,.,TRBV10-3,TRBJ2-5,CAIMASGEETQYF,TGTGCCATCATGGCTAGCGGGGAAGAGACCCAGTACTTC
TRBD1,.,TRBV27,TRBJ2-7,CASSINRDRVPYEQYF,TGTGCCAGCAGTATTAACCGGGACAGGGTCCCCTACGAGCAGTACTTC
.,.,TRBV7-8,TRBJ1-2,CASSLREGSHTF,TGTGCCAGCAGCCTTAGGGAGGGAAGCCACACCTTC
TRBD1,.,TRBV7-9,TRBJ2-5,CASSLTGGRETQYF,TGTGCCAGCAGCCTGACAGGGGGTAGGGAGACCCAGTACTTC
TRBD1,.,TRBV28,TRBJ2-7,CASSLRGQGSYEQYF,TGTGCCAGCAGTTTGAGGGGACAGGGTTCCTACGAGCAGTACTTC
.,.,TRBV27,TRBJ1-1,CASSLRRGTEAFF,TGTGCCAGCAGTTTGAGGCGGGGCACTGAAGCTTTCTTT
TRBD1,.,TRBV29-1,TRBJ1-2,CSVGGPLKGALGYTF,TGCAGCGTTGGAGGCCCTTTAAAGGGGGCGCTTGGCTACACCTTC
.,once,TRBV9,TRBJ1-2,CASSASGGGYTF,TGTGCCAGCAGCGCCTCGGGAGGCGGCTACACCTTC
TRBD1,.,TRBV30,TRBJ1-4,CAWSMTGAEKLFF,TGTGCCTGGAGTATGACAGGGGCTGAAAAACTGTTTTTT
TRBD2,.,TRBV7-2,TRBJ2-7,CASSDSSTGGLSYEQYF,TGTGCCAGCAGTGATTCATCCACGGGGGGGCTCTCCTACGAGCAGTACTTC
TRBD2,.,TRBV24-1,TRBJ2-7,CATSDFVAGVRMYF,TGTGCCACCAGTGATTTTGTAGCGGGGGTGAGGATGTACTTC
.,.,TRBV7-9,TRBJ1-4,CASSSLYSTVPEKLFF,TGTGCCAGCAGCTCCCTCTACTCGACAGTCCCCGAAAAACTGTTTTTT
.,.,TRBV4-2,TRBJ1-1,CASSQVEGVTEAFF,TGTGCCAGCAGCCAAGTGGAGGGAGTCACTGAAGCTTTCTTT
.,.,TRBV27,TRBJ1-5,CASSGHRGYQPQHF,TGTGCCAGCAGTGGCCACCGAGGATATCAGCCCCAGCATTTT
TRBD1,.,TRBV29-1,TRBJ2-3,CSVGEGGKNTQYF,TGCAGCGTTGGTGAAGGGGGCAAGAATACGCAGTATTTT
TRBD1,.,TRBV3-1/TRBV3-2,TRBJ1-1,CASSLGDRLNTEAFF,TGTGCCAGCAGCCTAGGGGACAGGCTGAACACTGAAGCTTTCTTT
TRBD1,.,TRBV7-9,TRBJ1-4,CASSEGQGREKLFF,TGTGCCAGCAGCGAGGGACAGGGAAGGGAAAAACTGTTTTTT
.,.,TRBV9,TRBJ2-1,CASSVMGDPNEQFF,TGTGCCAGCAGCGTAATGGGAGATCCCAATGAGCAGTTCTTC
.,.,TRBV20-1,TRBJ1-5,CSASRDWGGRQPQHF,TGCAGTGCTAGTCGGGACTGGGGTGGGAGACAGCCCCAGCATTTT
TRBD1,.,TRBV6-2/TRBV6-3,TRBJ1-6,CASSYRTGRNSPLHF,TGTGCCAGCAGTTACCGGACAGGTCGTAATTCACCCCTCCACTTT
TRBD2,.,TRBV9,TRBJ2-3,CASSPGTSGFTDTQYF,TGTGCCAGCAGCCCAGGGACTAGCGGGTTCACAGATACGCAGTATTTT
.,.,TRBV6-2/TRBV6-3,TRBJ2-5,CASSPGEGRQETQYF,TGTGCCAGCAGCCCCGGGGAAGGCCGCCAAGAGACCCAGTACTTC
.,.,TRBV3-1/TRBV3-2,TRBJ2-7,CASSGAGEQYF,TGTGCCAGCAGTGGGGCGGGGGAGCAGTACTTC
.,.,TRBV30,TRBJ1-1,CAWSPPTGHYTEAFF,TGTGCCTGGAGTCCACCTACGGGACACTACACTGAAGCTTTCTTT
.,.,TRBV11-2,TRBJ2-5,CASGTMGARETQYF,TGTGCCAGCGGTACGATGGGGGCCAGAGAGACCCAGTACTTC
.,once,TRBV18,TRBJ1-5,CASSPPGRKGNQPQHF,TGTGCCAGCTCACCACCGGGCAGAAAAGGCAATCAGCCCCAGCATTTT
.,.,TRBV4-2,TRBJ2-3,CASSQDVGGGPQDTQYF,TGTGCCAGCAGCCAAGATGTGGGGGGAGGTCCACAAGATACGCAGTATTTT
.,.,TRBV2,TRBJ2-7,CANGETYEQYF,TGTGCCAACGGAGAAACCTACGAGCAGTACTTC
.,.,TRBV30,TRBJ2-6,CAWSGLLSGANVLTF,TGTGCCTGGTCTGGGCTTCTTTCTGGGGCCAACGTCCTGACTTTC
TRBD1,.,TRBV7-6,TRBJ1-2,CASSLGPGQGYGYTF,TGTGCCAGCAGCTTAGGACCGGGACAGGGATATGGCTACACCTTC
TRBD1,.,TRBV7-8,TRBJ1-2,CASSSGGTELYGYTF,TGTGCCAGCAGCTCCGGCGGGACAGAGCTCTATGGCTACACCTTC
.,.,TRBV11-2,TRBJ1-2,CASSPGWGGYGYTF,TGTGCCAGCAGCCCCGGCTGGGGAGGCTATGGCTACACCTTC
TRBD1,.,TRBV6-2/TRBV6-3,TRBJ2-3,CASSYLGTGWGTDTQYF,TGTGCCAGCAGTTACCTGGGGACAGGGTGGGGCACAGATACGCAGTATTTT
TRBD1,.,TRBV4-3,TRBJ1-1,CASSQAGRKGARNTEAFF,TGCGCCAGCAGCCAAGCCGGAAGAAAGGGGGCTCGGAACACTGAAGCTTTCTTT
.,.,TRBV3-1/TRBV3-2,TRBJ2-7,CASSQPEATSYEQYF,TGTGCCAGCAGCCAACCCGAGGCTACCTCCTACGAGCAGTACTTC
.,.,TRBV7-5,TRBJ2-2,CARRRWTAGELFF,TGTGCCAGAAGGCGATGGACAGCCGGGGAGCTGTTTTTT
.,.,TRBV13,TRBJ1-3,CASSLGGLGNTIYF,TGTGCCAGCAGCTTAGGCGGACTTGGAAACACCATATATTTT
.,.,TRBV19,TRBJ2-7,CAIVRTENEQYF,TGTGCCATAGTAAGGACAGAAAACGAGCAGTACTTC
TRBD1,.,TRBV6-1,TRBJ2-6,CASSVRDRDISGANVLTF,TGTGCCAGCAGTGTCCGGGACAGGGATATCTCTGGGGCCAACGTCCTGACTTTC